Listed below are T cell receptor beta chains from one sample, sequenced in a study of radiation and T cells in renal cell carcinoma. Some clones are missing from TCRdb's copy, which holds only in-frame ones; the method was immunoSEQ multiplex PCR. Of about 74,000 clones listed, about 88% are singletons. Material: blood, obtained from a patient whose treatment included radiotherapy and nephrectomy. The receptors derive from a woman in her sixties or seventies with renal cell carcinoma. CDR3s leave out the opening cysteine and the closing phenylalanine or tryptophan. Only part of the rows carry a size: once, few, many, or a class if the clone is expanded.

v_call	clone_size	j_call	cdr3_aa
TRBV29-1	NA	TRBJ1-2	SVENGQGGNGYT
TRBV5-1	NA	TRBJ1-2	ASRRDTSGDGYT
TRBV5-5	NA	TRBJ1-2	ASSQGGYGYT
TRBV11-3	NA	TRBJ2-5	ASSLVGPQETQY
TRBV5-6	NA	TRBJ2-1	ASSLTSLLRDEQF
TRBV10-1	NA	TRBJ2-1	AHKTNTHNEQF
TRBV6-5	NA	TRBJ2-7	ASSRSGGPYEQY
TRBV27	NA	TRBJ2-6	ASSWRVVAGGSGANVLT
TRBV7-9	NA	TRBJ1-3	ASSRTTGSGNTIY
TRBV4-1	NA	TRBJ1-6	ASSQGVTDLYSPLH
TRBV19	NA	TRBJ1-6	ASSNQGQRNSPLH
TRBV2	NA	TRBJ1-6	ASRQGSMTNSPLH
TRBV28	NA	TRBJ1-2	ASSLNRGNYGYT
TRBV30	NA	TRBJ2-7	AWSLGHSYEQY
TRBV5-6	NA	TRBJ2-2	ASSSLKNTGELF
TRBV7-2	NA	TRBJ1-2	ASSLGSPGRSYGYT
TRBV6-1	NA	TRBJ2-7	ASSNRAGPTYEQY
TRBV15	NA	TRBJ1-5	ATSRDTNSNQPQH
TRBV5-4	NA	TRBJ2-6	ASSSWDRGMTGANVLT
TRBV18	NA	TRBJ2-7	ASSERRDPRPYEQY
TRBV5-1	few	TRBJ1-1	ASSLATGRETEAF
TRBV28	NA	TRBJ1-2	ASSLDPTWKGYT
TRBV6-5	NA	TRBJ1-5	ASRTTGINQPQH
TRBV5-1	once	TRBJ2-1	ASSLVGQGISEQF
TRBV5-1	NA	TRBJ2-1	ASSLKRGSTYNEQF
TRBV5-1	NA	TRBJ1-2	ASSPWGGASYGYT
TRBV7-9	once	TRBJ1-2	ASSLAHQGGYGYT
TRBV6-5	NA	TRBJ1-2	ASREGGNYGYT
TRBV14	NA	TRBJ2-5	ASSQDFGQETQY
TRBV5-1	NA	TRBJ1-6	ASREGTANSPLH
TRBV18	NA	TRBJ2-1	ASSPPSGGIYNEQF
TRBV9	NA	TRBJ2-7	ASSDSGTGGGEQY
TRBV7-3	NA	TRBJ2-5	ASSSGGVGTQY
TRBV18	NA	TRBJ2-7	ASSHVGTEYEQY
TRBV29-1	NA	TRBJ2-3	SVEPDTQY
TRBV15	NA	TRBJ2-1	ATSRGGRSTHNEQF
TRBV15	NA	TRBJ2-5	ATSSWRVGGQETQY
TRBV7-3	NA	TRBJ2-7	ASSSQRTDYEQY
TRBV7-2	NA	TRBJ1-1	ASSSTRGTTEAF